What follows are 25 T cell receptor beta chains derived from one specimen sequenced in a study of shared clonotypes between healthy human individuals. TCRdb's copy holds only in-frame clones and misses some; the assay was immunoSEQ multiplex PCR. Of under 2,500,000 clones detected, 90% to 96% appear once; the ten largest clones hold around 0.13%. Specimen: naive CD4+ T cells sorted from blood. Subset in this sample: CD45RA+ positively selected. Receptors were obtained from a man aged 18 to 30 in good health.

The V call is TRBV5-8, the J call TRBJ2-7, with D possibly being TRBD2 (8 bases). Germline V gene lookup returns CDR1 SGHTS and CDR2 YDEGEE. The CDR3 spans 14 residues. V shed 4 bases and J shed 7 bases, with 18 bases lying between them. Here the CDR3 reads CASSPGGGPPEQYF. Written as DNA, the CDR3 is TGTGCCAGCAGCCCGGGAGGGGGCCCTCCGGAGCAGTACTTC. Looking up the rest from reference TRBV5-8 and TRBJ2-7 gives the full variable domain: EAGVTQSPTHLIKTRGQQATLRCSPISGHTSVYWYQQALGLGLQFLLWYDEGEERNRGNFPPRFSGRQFPNYSSELNVNALELEDSALYLCASSPGGGPPEQYFGPGTRLTVT.

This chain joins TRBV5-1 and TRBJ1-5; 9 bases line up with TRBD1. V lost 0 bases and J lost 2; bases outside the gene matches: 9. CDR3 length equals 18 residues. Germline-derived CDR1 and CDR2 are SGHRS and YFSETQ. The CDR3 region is CASSLGLAGQGGNQPQHF. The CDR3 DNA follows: TGCGCCAGCAGCTTGGGACTGGCGGGACAGGGCGGCAATCAGCCCCAGCATTTT.

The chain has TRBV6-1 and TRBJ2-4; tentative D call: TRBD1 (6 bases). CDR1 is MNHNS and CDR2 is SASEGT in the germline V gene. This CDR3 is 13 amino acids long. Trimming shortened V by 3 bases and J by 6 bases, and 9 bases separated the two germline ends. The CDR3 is CASSEGTPNIQYF. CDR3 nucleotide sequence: TGTGCCAGCAGTGAGGGGACACCAAACATTCAGTACTTC.

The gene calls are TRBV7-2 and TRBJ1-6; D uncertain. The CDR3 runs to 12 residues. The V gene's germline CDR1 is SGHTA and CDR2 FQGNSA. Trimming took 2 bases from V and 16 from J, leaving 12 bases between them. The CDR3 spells CASSLRTSLLHF. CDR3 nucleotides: TGTGCCAGCAGCTTACGGACCTCCCTACTCCACTTT. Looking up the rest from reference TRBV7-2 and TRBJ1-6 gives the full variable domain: GAGVSQSPSNKVTEKGKDVELRCDPISGHTALYWYRQSLGQGLEFLIYFQGNSAPDKSGLPSDRFSAERTGGSVSTLTIQRTQQEDSAVYLCASSLRTSLLHFGNGTRLTVT.

The CDR3 sequence: CASSVGRGRGDEQYF. The CDR3 DNA reads as TGTGCCAGCAGCGTGGGGCGCGGGCGCGGGGACGAGCAGTACTTC. The V call is TRBV7-9, the J call TRBJ2-7, with D perhaps TRBD2 (6 bases). Germline V CDR1 and CDR2: SEHNR, FQNEAQ (reference sequence). The CDR3 runs 15 residues. The germline V and J ends were trimmed by 5 bases and 5 bases, with 19 bases remaining between them.

CDR3 amino acids: CASSSQGDTGELFF. In DNA, the CDR3 is TGTGCCAGCAGTTCTCAGGGGGACACCGGGGAGCTGTTTTTT. The V gene is TRBV6-1, the J gene TRBJ2-2, with 7 positions matching TRBD1. Germline V gene lookup returns CDR1 MNHNS and CDR2 SASEGT. The CDR3 is made up of 14 amino acids. J lost 3 bases, V lost 5 bases, and 3 bases had no gene match.

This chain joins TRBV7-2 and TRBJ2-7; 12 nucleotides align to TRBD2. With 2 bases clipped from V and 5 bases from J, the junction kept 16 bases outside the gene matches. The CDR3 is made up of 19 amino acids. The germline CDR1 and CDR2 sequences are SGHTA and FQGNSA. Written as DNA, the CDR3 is TGTGCCAGCAGCTTAATCTCCCTAGCGGGAGGGCCTGTGATCAACGAGCAGTACTTC. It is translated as CASSLISLAGGPVINEQYF.

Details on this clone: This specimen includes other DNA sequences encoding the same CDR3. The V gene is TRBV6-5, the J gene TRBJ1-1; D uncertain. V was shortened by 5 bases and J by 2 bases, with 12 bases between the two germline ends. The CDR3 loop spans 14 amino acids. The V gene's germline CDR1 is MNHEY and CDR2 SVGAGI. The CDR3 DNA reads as TGTGCCAGCAGTCCCCGGCGGGTTAACACTGAAGCTTTCTTT. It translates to CASSPRRVNTEAFF.

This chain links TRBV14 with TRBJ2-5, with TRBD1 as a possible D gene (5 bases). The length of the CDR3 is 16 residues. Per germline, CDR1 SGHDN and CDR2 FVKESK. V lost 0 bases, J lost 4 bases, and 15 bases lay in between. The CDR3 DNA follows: TGTGCCAGCAGCCAAGATGGACGGCAGGGCGTAGAGACCCAGTACTTC. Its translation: CASSQDGRQGVETQYF.

The CDR3 reads CASTPGQGPTNTEAFF. CDR3 sequence (DNA): TGTGCCAGCACCCCGGGACAGGGGCCTACGAACACTGAAGCTTTCTTT. This sequence joins TRBV2 and TRBJ1-1, with 10 bases fitting TRBD1. V shed 7 bases and J 1 base; nucleotides not matched to a gene: 9. This CDR3 has 16 residues. Germline CDR1 reads SNHLY; CDR2 reads FYNNEI.

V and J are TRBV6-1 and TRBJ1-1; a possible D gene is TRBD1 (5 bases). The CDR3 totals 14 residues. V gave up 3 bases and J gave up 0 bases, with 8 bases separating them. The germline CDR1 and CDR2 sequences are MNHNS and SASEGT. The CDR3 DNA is TGTGCCAGCAGTGAGAGGGGCCTGAACACTGAAGCTTTCTTT. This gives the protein CASSERGLNTEAFF.

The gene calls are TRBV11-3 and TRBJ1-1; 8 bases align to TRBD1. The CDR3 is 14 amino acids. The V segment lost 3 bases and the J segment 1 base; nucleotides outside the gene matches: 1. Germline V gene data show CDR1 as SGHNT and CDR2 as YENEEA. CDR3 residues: CASSLTGANTEAFF. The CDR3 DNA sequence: TGTGCCAGCAGCTTGACAGGGGCGAACACTGAAGCTTTCTTT.

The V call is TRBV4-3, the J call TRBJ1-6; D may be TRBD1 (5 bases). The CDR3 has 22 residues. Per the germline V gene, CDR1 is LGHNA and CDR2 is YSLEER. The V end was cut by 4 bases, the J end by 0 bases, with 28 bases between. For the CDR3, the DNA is TGCGCCAGCAGCCTAGAAATTAACCAGGGAGTACGAGTAGGCTCCTATAATTCACCCCTCCACTTT. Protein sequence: CASSLEINQGVRVGSYNSPLHF.

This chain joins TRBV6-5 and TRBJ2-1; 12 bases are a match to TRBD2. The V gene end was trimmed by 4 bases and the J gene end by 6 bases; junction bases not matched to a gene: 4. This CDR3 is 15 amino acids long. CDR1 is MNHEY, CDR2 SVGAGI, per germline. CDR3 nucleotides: TGTGCCAGCAGTTTGGGACTAGCGGGTCTCAATGAGCAGTTCTTC. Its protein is CASSLGLAGLNEQFF.

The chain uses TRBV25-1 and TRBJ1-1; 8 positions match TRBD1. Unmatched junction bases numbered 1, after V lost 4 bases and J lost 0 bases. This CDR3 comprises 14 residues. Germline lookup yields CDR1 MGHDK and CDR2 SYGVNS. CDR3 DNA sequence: TGTGCCAGCAGTGGGACAGGGATGAACACTGAAGCTTTCTTT. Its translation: CASSGTGMNTEAFF.

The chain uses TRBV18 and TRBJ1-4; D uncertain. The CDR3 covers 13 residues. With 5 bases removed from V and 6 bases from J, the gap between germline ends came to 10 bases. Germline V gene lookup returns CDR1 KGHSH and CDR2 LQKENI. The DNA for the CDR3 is TGTGCCAGCTCAATCCGGCAGGATGAAAAACTGTTTTTT. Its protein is CASSIRQDEKLFF.

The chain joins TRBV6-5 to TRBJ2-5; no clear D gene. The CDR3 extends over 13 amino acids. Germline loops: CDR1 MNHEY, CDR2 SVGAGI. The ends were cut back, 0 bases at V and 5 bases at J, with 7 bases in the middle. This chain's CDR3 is CASSYSGWETQYF. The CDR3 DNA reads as TGTGCCAGCAGTTACTCGGGATGGGAGACCCAGTACTTC.

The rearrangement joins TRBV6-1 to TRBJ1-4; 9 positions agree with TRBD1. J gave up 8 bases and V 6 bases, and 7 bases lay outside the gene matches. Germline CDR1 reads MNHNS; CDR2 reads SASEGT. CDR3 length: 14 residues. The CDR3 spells CASRETGGGEKLFF. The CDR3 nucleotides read TGTGCCAGCAGGGAAACAGGGGGCGGCGAAAAACTGTTTTTT.

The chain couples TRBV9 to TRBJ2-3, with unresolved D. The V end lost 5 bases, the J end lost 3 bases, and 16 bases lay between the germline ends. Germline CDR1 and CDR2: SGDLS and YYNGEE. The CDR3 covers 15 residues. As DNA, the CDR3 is TGTGCCAGCAGTTTCGTTGCGGCCCCTACAGATACGCAGTATTTT. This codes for CASSFVAAPTDTQYF.

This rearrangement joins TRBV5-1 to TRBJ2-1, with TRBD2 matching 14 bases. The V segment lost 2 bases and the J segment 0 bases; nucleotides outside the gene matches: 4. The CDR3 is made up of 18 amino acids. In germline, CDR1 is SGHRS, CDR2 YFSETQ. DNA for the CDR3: TGCGCCAGCAGCTTCGGGACTAGCGGGGGAGACTCCTACAATGAGCAGTTCTTC. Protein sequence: CASSFGTSGGDSYNEQFF.

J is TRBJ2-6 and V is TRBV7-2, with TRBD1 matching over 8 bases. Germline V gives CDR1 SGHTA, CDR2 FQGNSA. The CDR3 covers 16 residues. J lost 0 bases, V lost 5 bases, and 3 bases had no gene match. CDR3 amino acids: CASSRDRSSGANVLTF. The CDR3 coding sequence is TGTGCCAGCAGCCGGGACAGGAGCTCTGGGGCCAACGTCCTGACTTTC.

CDR3 region: CAISETEGAYGYTF. Here the CDR3 DNA reads TGTGCCATCAGTGAAACAGAGGGTGCTTATGGCTACACCTTC. The V call is TRBV10-3, the J call TRBJ1-2; D unclear. The CDR3 is 14 amino acids. Trimming pared 3 bases from V and 5 bases from J, leaving 13 bases between. In germline, CDR1 is ENHRY, CDR2 SYGVKD.

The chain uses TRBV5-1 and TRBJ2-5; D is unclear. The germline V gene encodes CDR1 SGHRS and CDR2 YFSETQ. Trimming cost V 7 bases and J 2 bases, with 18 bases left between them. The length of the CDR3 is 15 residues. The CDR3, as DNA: TGCGCCAGCCGTACCGGAGTCCTAAATCAAGAGACCCAGTACTTC. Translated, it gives CASRTGVLNQETQYF.

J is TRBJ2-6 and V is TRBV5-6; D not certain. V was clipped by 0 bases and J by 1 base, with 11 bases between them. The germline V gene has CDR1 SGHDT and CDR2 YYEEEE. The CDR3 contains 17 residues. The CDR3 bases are TGTGCCAGCAGCTTGGGCGGCGGTTTGTCTGGGGCCAACGTCCTGACTTTC. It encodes CASSLGGGLSGANVLTF.

CDR3 in DNA: TGTGCCAGCAGCTTGATGGACGGCATCTCTGGAAACACCATATATTTT. Translating it yields CASSLMDGISGNTIYF. The chain is built from TRBV5-6 and TRBJ1-3; D is unresolved. Trimming cost V 1 base and J 0 bases, with 11 bases left between them. This CDR3 comprises 16 residues. Germline CDR1 SGHDT, CDR2 YYEEEE.